The sequence of this T cell receptor beta chain was determined in a study of radiation and T cells in renal cell carcinoma (dated by TCRdb to the early 2020s). For the wider study: The samples were obtained from a clinical trial, where primary renal cell carcinomas were treated with 15 Gy stereotactic body radiation therapy and then removed by nephrectomy 4 weeks afterward. A total of 53 samples underwent TCR beta sequencing, made up of some 26 tumors and roughly 27 peripheral blood samples. In the approximately 58 samples combined, around 3.9 million unique CDR3 nucleotide sequences were found, encoding 2 million to 3 million unique CDR3 amino acid sequences. The paper as a whole reports these results and caveats: Top tumor clonotypes rose in blood from baseline to 2 weeks post-radiation, then contracted by 4 weeks, suggesting transient expansion of tumor-resident clones. Because no pretreatment tumor biopsies were available, whether clonotypes were present in the tumor at baseline could not be determined. The single-armed trial design could not address effects of radiation dose or scheduling on the TCR repertoire. Changes in the blood repertoire were not tracked past 4 weeks after treatment.

This clone was seen a few times. It has no known antigen specificity. Qualities for individual bases were not recorded, and no much larger clone is one base off. The time point label corresponds to: blood 2 weeks post-SBRT. The sample's treatment or condition label is to be understood as: 15 Gy SBRT to primary tumor, nephrectomy 4 weeks later. To follow tumor-enriched clonotypes, serial peripheral blood was collected from radiation-treated patients at baseline and at 2 weeks and 4 weeks after SBRT. All patients had renal cell carcinoma with clear cell pathology. Genomic DNA for TCR sequencing was prepared using the QIAamp DNA Blood Mini Kit (Qiagen). Only samples passing all quality control checks were included in the analyses. Following the manufacturer's recommendations, the immunoSEQ kit was used to generate TCR beta libraries from genomic DNA. To prepare the libraries, a first multiplex PCR with proprietary primers was run, followed by a second PCR that added unique barcodes, and a bead cleanup was done after each round. A positive control reaction and a negative control reaction, both provided in the kit, were run with every batch of samples. The final libraries were assessed on an Agilent 4200 TapeStation D1000 ScreenTape, pooled by volume, and quantified by qPCR. Sequencing ran on an Illumina NextSeq500 with a MidOutput 150-cycle cartridge, using 156 Read1 and 15 Index1 cycles with kit custom primers. The pooled library was loaded at approximately 0.92 pM, and approximately 19% PhiX control was spiked in. From the authors' description of their analysis: The vendor-processed data were analyzed in R, and a clonotype was defined as all T cells that share the same CDR3 nucleotide sequence. In the clone abundance analyses, frequencies were normalized to the 10,000 most abundant clones in each sample. Public T cell clones, averaging fewer than five per sample, were removed before analysis. An abundance difference of at least 32-fold between compartments was the criterion for calling clonotypes tumor-enriched or baseline blood-enriched. A beta-binomial differential abundance model was used to identify clonotypes that expanded or contracted between blood time points. Similarity between tumor and blood repertoires was quantified using the Baroni-Urbani and Buser coefficient, and groups were compared with two-tailed Wilcoxon tests in R. TCRdb took over this immuneACCESS table, retaining in-frame rearrangements with V and J assigned. Such tables are incomplete; in checked studies, under half of the missing clones stem from an unresolved V gene, and the remainder is unexplained. Clone size and the V and J calls come from that table; the DNA yielded D and trimming. Across this sample there are about 60,000 clones, with around three quarters seen only once. Of the sample, roughly 7% is held by the ten largest clones.

The CDR1 and CDR2 encoded by the germline V gene (reference sequence) are SEHNR and FQNEAQ. The CDR3 runs 14 residues from the cysteine to the phenylalanine. Kept here is only the CDR3 DNA, which spans 42 bases and is read in frame from base 1. The junction shows trimming of 1 base on V and 3 bases on J, plus 6 bases between the germline ends. This TCR was recovered from a man aged 55 to 70 with renal cell carcinoma. This specimen was blood, taken from a patient whose treatment included radiotherapy and nephrectomy. The rearrangement joined TRBV7-9 to TRBJ2-2; confidence is insufficient to name the D gene. The CDR3 protein: CASSLEGYTGELFF. The nucleotides are TGTGCCAGCAGCTTAGAGGGATACACCGGGGAGCTGTTTTTT.